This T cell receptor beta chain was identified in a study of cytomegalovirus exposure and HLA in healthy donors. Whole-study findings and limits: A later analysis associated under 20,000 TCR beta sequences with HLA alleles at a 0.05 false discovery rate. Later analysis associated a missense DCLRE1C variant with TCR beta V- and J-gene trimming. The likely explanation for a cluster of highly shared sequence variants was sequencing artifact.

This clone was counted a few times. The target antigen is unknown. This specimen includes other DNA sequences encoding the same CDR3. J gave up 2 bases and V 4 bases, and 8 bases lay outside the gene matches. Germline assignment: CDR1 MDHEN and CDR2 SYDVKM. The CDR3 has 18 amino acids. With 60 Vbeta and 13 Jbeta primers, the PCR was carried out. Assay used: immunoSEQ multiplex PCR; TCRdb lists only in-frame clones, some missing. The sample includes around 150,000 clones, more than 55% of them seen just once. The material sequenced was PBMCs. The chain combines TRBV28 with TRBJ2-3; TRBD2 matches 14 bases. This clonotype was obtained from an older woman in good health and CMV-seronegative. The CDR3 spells CASSSPSGLAGVTDTQYF. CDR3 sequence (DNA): TGTGCCAGCAGTTCCCCATCGGGACTAGCGGGAGTCACAGATACGCAGTATTTT.